This entry lists 10 T cell receptor beta chains sequenced from one sample in a study of vaccination and CD4 T cells after COVID-19. The study sequenced cultured CD4+ T cell DNA using the Oncomine TCR Beta short-read assay. TCRdb re-analysed the PCR reads in MiXCR, keeping a single row per CDR3 protein. The sample holds approximately 23,000 distinct CDR3 sequences; roughly 33% are singletons and the top ten take approximately 13%. These receptors' antigens are unknown. Treatment defined: roughly ten-day PBMC culture with coronavirus spike peptide pools or control peptides (ViraFEST assay). The sequenced sample was cultured CD4+ T cells from blood. The source is a human donor with COVID-19.

The V and J genes are TRBV11-3 and TRBJ2-2; tentatively, D is TRBD2 (5 bases). The CDR3 is made up of 14 amino acids. Trimming pared 6 bases from V and 6 bases from J, leaving 14 bases between. Per the germline V gene, CDR1 is SGHNT and CDR2 is YENEEA. The CDR3 DNA follows: TGTGCCAGCAGGCAACTAGTTTGGGCCGGGGAGCTGTTTTTT. Its protein is CASRQLVWAGELFF.

This chain joins TRBV7-2 and TRBJ1-5, with D unresolved. CDR1 SGHTA and CDR2 FQGNSA come from the germline V gene. The V and J ends lost 1 base and 3 bases respectively, with 10 bases between them. The CDR3 length is 15 residues. DNA for the CDR3: TGTGCCAGCAGCTTAGTACTCAGCGACAATCAGCCCCAGCATTTT. Protein: CASSLVLSDNQPQHF.

This clonotype was seen a handful of times. The V and J genes are TRBV7-8 and TRBJ1-2; the match to TRBD1 covers 7 bases. The CDR3 consists of 14 residues. The germline V gene has CDR1 SGHVS and CDR2 FQNEAQ. Trimming took 5 bases from V and 1 from J; bases not matched to a gene: 4. CDR3 sequence (DNA): TGTGCCAGCAGCCAGGACAGGCGTAACTATGGCTACACCTTC. Amino acids: CASSQDRRNYGYTF.

This clonotype was observed a few times. The chain carries TRBV2 and TRBJ1-5; D is undetermined. Trimming removed 3 bases from V and 1 base from J, with 10 bases in between. Germline V gene sequence: CDR1 SNHLY, CDR2 FYNNEI. The CDR3 runs to 15 residues. In DNA, the CDR3 is TGTGCCAGCAGTGATGATAGGCGGAGCAATCAGCCCCAGCATTTT. Protein sequence: CASSDDRRSNQPQHF.

This clonotype was counted only a few times. The chain carries TRBV20-1 and TRBJ2-1; no reliable D call. The germline V and J ends were trimmed by 6 bases and 3 bases, with 12 bases remaining between them. The CDR3 is 13 residues long. Germline V gene sequence: CDR1 DFQATT, CDR2 SNEGSKA (reference sequence). The CDR3 DNA reads as TGCAGTGCCAGCGACATCGGCTACAATGAGCAGTTCTTC. Protein product: CSASDIGYNEQFF.

This clonotype is labeled as medium-sized (0.01 to 0.1%). V usage is TRBV20-1 and J usage is TRBJ1-2; D is undetermined. Germline-derived CDR1 and CDR2 are DFQATT and SNEGSKA (reference sequence). This CDR3 has 12 residues. The ends were cut back, 8 bases at V and 3 bases at J, with 13 bases in the middle. Here the CDR3 reads CSTTSPDYGYTF. The CDR3 region has the DNA TGCAGTACCACCAGTCCTGACTATGGCTACACCTTC.

The J gene is TRBJ2-1, the V gene TRBV5-6; the D is unclear. CDR1 and CDR2 from the germline V gene are SGHDT and YYEEEE. Trimming took off 1 base at V and 7 bases at J, with 15 bases between the two ends. The CDR3 extends over 15 amino acids. Here the CDR3 DNA reads TGTGCCAGCAGCTTGAGACTTCGATACGGGAATGAGCAGTTCTTC. It is translated as CASSLRLRYGNEQFF.

This chain joins TRBV20-1 and TRBJ1-5; maybe TRBD1 (5 bases). Trimming stripped 1 base from V and 7 bases from J, with 11 bases between. Germline V gene sequence: CDR1 DFQATT, CDR2 SNEGSKA (reference sequence). This CDR3 comprises 13 residues. CDR3 DNA: TGCAGTGCTAGAGGTCAGGGCGGGCAGCCCCAGCATTTT. This codes for CSARGQGGQPQHF.

This clonotype has only a few counts. The rearrangement uses TRBV6-1 and TRBJ1-2; 8 bases fit TRBD1. V was clipped by 6 bases and J by 6 bases; unmatched bases: 6. The germline CDR1 and CDR2 sequences are MNHNS and SASEGT. This CDR3 contains 13 residues. The CDR3: CASRREDRDGYTF. The CDR3 nucleotides read TGTGCCAGCAGGAGGGAGGACAGGGATGGCTACACCTTC.

CDR3 amino acids: CASSVFSGGASNTGELFF. The CDR3 nucleotides are TGTGCCAGCAGCGTTTTTAGCGGGGGGGCCTCGAACACCGGGGAGCTGTTTTTT. The chain recombines TRBV5-6 with TRBJ2-2, with 11 bases lining up with TRBD2. V lost 4 bases, J lost 0 bases, and 8 bases stayed unmatched. Germline values: CDR1 SGHDT, CDR2 YYEEEE. The CDR3 is 18 residues long.